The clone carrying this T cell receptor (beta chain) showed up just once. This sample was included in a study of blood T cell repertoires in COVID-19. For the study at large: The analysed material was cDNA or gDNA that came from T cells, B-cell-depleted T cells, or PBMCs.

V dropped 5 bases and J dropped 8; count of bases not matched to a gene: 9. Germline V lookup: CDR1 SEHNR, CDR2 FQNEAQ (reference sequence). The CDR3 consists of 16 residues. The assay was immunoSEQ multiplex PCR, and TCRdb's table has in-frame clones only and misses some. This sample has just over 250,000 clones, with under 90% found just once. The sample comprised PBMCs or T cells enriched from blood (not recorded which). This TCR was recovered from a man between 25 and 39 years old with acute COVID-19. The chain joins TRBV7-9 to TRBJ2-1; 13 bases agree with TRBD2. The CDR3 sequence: CASSPYTSGRAHEQFF. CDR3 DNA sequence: TGTGCCAGCAGCCCATACACTAGCGGGAGGGCCCATGAGCAGTTCTTC.